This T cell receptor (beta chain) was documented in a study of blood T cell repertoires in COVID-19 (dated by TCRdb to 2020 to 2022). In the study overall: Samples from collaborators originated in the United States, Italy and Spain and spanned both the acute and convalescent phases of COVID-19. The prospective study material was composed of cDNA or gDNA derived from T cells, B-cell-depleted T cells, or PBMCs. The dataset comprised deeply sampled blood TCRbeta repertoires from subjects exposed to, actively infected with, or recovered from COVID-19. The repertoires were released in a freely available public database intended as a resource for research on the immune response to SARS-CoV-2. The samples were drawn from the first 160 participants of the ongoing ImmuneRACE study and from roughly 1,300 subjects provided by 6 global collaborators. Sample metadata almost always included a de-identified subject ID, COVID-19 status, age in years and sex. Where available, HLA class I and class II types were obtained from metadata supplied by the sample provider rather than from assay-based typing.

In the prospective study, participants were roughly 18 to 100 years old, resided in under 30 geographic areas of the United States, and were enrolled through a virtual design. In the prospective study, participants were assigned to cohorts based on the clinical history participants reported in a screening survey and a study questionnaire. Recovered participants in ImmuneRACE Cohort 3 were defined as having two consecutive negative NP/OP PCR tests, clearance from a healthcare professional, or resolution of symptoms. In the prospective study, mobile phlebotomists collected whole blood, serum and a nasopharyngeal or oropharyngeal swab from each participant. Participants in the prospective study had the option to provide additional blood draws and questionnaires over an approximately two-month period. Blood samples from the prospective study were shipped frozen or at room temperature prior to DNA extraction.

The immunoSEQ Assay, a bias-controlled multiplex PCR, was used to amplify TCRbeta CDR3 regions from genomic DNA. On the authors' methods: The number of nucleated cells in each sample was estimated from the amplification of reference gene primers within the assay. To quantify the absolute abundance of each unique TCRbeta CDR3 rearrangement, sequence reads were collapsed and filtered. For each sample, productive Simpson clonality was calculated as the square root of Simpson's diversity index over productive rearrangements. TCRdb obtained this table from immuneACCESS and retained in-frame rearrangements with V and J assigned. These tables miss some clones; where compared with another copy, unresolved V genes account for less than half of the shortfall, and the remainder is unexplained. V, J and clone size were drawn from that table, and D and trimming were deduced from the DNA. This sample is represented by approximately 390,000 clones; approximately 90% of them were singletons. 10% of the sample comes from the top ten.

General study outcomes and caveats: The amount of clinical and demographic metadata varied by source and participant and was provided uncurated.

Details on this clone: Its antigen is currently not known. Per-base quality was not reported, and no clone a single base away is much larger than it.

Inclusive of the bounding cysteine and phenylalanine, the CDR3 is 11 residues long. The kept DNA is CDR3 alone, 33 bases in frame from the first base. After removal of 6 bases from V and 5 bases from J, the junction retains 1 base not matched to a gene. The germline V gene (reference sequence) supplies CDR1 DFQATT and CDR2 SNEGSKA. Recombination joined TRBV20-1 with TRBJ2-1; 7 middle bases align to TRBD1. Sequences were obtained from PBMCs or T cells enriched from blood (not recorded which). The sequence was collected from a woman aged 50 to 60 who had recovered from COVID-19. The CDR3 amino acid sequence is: CSAQGNNEQFF. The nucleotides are TGCAGTGCACAGGGGAACAATGAGCAGTTCTTC.